This entry features one T cell receptor (beta chain) sequence. Its specificity is unknown. 60 Vbeta and 13 Jbeta primers were used in PCR. Only in-frame clones appear in the TCRdb table, and some are missing; sequencing was by immunoSEQ multiplex PCR. Among under 300,000 clones, roughly 90% were seen once, and the ten largest hold roughly 4%. The data derive from a study of cytomegalovirus exposure and HLA in healthy donors. Broader study findings: Cytomegalovirus association was assigned to 150 to 200 TCR beta chains. What TCR beta sequences reportedly achieved was accurate prediction of HLA-A and HLA-B alleles in most subjects.

CDR1 and CDR2 from the germline V gene are MNHEY and SMNVEV (reference sequence). With V trimmed by 7 bases and J by 7 bases, 9 bases remained unmatched. The CDR3 contains 15 residues. The chain carries TRBV27 and TRBJ2-1, with 11 nucleotides matching TRBD2. This receptor was identified in a man in his forties in good health and CMV-seropositive. The sample taken for sequencing was PBMCs. CDR3 amino acids: CASTDLTSGMNEQFF. In nucleotides, the CDR3 is TGTGCCAGCACAGACTTGACTAGCGGGATGAATGAGCAGTTCTTC.